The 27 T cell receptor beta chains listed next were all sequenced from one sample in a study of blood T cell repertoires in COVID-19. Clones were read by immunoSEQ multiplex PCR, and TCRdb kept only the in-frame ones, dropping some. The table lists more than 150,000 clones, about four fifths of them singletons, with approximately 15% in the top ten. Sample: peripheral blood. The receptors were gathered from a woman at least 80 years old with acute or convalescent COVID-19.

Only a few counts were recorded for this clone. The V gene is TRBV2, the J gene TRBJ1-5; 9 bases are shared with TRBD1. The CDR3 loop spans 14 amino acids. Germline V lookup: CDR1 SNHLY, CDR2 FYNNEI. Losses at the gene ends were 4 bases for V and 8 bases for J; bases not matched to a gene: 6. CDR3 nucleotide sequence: TGTGCCAGCAGTGTAGGACAGGGGATAGAGCCCCAGCATTTT. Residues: CASSVGQGIEPQHF.

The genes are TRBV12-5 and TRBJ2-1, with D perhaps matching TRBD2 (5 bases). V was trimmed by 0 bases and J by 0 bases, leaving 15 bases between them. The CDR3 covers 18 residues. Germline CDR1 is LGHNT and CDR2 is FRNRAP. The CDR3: CASGLVLERTASYNEQFF. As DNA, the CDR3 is TGTGCTAGTGGTTTGGTACTAGAACGAACTGCCTCCTACAATGAGCAGTTCTTC.

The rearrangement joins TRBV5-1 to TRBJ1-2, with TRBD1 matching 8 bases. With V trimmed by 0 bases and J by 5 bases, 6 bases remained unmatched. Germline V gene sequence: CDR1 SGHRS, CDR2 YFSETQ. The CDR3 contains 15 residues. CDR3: CASSLGDRGGYGYTF. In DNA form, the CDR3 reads TGCGCCAGCAGCTTGGGAGACAGGGGAGGATATGGCTACACCTTC.

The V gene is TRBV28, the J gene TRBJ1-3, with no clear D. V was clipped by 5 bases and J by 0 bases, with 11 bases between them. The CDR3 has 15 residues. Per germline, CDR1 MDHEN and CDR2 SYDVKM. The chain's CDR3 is CASSPPGISGNTIYF. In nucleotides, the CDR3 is TGTGCCAGCAGTCCGCCGGGGATCTCTGGAAACACCATATATTTT.

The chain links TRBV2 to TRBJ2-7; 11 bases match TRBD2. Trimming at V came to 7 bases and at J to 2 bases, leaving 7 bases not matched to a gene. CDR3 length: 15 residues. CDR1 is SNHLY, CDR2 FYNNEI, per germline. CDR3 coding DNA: TGTGCCAGCATCCCCTCTAGCGGGGGGCCCTACGAGCAGTACTTC. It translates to CASIPSSGGPYEQYF.

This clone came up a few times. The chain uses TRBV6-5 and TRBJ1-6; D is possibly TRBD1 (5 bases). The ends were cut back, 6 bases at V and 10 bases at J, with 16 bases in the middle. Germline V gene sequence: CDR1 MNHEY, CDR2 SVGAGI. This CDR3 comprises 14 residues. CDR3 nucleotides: TGTGCCAGCAGGACTCTAAGGGGTGGGTCACCCCTCCACTTT. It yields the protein CASRTLRGGSPLHF.

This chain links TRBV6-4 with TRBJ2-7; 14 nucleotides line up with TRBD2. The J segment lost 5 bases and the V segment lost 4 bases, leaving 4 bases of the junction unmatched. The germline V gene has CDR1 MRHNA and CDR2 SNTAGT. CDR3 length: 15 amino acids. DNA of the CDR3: TGTGCCAGCAGTGGACTAGCGGGGGGGCCTCACGAGCAGTACTTC. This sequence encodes CASSGLAGGPHEQYF.

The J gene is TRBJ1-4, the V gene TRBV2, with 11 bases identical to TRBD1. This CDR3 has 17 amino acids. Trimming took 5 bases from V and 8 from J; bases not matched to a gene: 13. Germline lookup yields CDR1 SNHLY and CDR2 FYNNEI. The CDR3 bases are TGTGCCAGCAGTCCGTACTCCGGACAGGGGGCGGAAGAAAAACTGTTTTTT. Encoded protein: CASSPYSGQGAEEKLFF.

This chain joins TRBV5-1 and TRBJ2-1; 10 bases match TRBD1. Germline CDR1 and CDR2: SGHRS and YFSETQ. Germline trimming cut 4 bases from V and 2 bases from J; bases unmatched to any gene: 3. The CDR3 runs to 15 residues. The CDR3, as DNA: TGCGCCAGCAGCACGACAGGGGGCACCTACAATGAGCAGTTCTTC. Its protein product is CASSTTGGTYNEQFF. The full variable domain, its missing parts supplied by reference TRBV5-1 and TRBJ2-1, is KAGVTQTPRYLIKTRGQQVTLSCSPISGHRSVSWYQQTPGQGLQFLFEYFSETQRNKGNFPGRFSGRQFSNSRSEMNVSTLELGDSALYLCASSTTGGTYNEQFFGPGTRLTVL.

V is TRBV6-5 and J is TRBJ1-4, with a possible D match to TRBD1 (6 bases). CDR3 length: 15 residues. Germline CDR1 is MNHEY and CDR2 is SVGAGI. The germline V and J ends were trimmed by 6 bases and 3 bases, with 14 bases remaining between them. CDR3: CASSPPGVPNEKLFF. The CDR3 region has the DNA TGTGCCAGCAGCCCCCCAGGGGTGCCTAATGAAAAACTGTTTTTT.

For the CDR3, the DNA is TGTGCCAGCAGCCCCATAGCGGGAGCCTACAATGAGCAGTTCTTC. Its translation is CASSPIAGAYNEQFF. The V and J genes are TRBV3-1 (or the pseudogene TRBV3-2) and TRBJ2-1, with TRBD2 identical over 9 bases. CDR1 LGHDT and CDR2 YNNKEL come from the germline V gene (reference sequence). The V segment lost 4 bases and the J segment 2 bases; nucleotides outside the gene matches: 3. The CDR3 extends over 15 amino acids.

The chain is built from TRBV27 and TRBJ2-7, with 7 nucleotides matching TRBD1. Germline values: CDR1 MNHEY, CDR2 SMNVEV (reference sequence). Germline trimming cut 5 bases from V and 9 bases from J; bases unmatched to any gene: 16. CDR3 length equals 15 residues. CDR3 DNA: TGTGCCAGCAGTCATACCCCCGCCGACAGGGCCGGGCAGTACTTC. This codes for CASSHTPADRAGQYF.

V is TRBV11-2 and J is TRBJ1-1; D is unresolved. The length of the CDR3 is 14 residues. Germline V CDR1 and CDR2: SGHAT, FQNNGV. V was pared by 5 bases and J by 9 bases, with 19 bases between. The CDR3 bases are TGTGCCAGCAGCCCATTACGGTCTGACTCTAAAGCTTTCTTT. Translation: CASSPLRSDSKAFF.

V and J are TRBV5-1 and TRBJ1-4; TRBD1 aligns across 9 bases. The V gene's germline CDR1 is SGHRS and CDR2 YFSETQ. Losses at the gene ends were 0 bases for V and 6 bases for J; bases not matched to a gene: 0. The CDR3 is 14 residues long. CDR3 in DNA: TGCGCCAGCAGCTTGGGACAGGGGGATGAAAAACTGTTTTTT. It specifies CASSLGQGDEKLFF. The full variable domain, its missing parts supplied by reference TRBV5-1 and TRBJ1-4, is KAGVTQTPRYLIKTRGQQVTLSCSPISGHRSVSWYQQTPGQGLQFLFEYFSETQRNKGNFPGRFSGRQFSNSRSEMNVSTLELGDSALYLCASSLGQGDEKLFFGSGTQLSVL.

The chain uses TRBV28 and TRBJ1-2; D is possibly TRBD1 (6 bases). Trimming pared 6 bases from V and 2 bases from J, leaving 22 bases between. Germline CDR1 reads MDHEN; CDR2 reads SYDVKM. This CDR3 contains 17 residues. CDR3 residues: CASSEPTDRDNNYGYTF. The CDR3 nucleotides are TGTGCCAGCAGCGAACCGACAGACCGGGACAACAACTATGGCTACACCTTC.

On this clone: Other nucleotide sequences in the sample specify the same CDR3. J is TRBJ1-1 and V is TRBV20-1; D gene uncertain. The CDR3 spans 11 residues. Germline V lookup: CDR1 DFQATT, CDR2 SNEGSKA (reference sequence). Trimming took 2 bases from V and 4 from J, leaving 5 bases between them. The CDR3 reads CSARRVTEAFF. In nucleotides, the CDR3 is TGCAGTGCTAGAAGAGTCACTGAAGCTTTCTTT.

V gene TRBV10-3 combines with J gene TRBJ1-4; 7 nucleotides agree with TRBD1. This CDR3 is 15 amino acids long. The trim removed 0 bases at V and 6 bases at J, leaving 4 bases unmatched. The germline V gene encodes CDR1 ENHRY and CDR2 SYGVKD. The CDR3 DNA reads TGTGCCATCAGTGAGTCAGGGGGCGATGATGAAAAACTGTTTTTT. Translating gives CAISESGGDDEKLFF.

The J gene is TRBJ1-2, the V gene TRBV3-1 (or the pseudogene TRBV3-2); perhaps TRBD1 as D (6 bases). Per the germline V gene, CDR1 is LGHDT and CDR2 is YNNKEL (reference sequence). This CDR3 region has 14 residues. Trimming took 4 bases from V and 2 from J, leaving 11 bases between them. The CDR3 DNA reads TGTGCCAGCAGCCCCCAGGGACAAAACTATGGCTACACCTTC. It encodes CASSPQGQNYGYTF.

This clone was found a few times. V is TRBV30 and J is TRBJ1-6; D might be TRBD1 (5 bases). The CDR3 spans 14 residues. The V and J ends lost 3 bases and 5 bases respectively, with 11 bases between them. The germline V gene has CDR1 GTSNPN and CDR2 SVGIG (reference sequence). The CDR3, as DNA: TGTGCCTGGAGATACCGGGGGGATAATTCACCCCTCCACTTT. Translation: CAWRYRGDNSPLHF. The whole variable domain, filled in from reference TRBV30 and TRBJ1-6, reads SQTIHQWPATLVQPVGSPLSLECTVEGTSNPNLYWYRQAAGRGLQLLFYSVGIGQISSEVPQNLSASRPQDRQFILSSKKLLLSDSGFYLCAWRYRGDNSPLHFGNGTRLTVT.

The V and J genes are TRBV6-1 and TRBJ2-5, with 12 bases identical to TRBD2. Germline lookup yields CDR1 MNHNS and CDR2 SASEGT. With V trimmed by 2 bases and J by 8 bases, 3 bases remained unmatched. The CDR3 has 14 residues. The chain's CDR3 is CASSERTSGATQYF. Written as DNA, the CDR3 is TGTGCCAGCAGTGAAAGGACTAGCGGGGCAACCCAGTACTTC.

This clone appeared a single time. This chain's CDR3 is CASSLGTDGYTF. In DNA, the CDR3 is TGTGCCAGCAGCTTAGGCACAGATGGCTACACCTTC. The V gene is TRBV7-8, the J gene TRBJ1-2; D gene unclear. The V gene's germline CDR1 is SGHVS and CDR2 FQNEAQ. The CDR3 is made up of 12 amino acids. V shed 1 base and J shed 6 bases, with 6 bases lying between them.

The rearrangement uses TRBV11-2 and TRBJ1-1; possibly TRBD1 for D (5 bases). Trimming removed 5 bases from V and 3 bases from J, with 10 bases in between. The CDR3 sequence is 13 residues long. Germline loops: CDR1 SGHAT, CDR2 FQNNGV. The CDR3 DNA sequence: TGTGCCAGCAGCGGTCAGGGTGACACTGAAGCTTTCTTT. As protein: CASSGQGDTEAFF.

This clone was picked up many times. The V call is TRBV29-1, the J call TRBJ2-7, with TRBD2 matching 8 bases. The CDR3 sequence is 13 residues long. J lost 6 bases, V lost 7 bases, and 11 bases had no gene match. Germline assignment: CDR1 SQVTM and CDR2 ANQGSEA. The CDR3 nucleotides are TGCAGCGGTCGCCAGGCGGGAGGTTCCGAGCAGTACTTC. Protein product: CSGRQAGGSEQYF.

Here the CDR3 reads CASSQDRVYGYTF. The CDR3 coding sequence is TGTGCCAGCAGTCAGGACAGGGTCTATGGCTACACCTTC. The rearrangement uses TRBV12-3 or TRBV12-4 and TRBJ1-2; TRBD1 matches 8 bases. The V segment lost 5 bases and the J segment 4 bases; nucleotides outside the gene matches: 3. The length of the CDR3 is 13 residues.

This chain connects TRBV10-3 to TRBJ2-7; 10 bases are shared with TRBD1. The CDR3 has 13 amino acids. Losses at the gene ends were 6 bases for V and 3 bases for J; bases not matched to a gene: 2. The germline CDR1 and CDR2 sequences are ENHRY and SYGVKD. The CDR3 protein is CAISRDRGYEQYF. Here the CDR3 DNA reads TGTGCCATCAGCCGGGACAGGGGCTACGAGCAGTACTTC.

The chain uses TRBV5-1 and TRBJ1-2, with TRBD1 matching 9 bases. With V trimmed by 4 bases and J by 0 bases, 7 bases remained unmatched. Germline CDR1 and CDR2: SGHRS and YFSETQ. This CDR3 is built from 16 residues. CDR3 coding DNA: TGCGCCAGCAGCCTCGGACAGGGGACGCCTAACTATGGCTACACCTTC. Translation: CASSLGQGTPNYGYTF.

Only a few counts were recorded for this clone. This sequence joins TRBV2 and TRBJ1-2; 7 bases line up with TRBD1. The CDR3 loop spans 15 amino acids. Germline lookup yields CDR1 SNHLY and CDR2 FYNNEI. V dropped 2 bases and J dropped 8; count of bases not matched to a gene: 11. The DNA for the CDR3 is TGTGCCAGCAGTGAACGAGACAGGGCCCTAAGGGGCTACACCTTC. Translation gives CASSERDRALRGYTF.